The text below deals with one TCR beta chain. Its cognate antigen is unknown. This entry comes from a study of a mutant IDH1 vaccine in newly diagnosed glioma. Study details: Treated patients were roughly 60% male, approximately 38% female, mean age around 40 years.

The CDR3 length is 18 residues. Trimming left V 4 bases short and J 5 bases short, with 21 bases between. In germline, CDR1 is WNHNN, CDR2 SYGVQD (reference sequence). Produced via immunoSEQ multiplex PCR; TCRdb's table is partial and in-frame only. The sample consists of roughly 31,000 clones, roughly 84% of them appearing once. Documented time point: week 47, end of study. What each vaccine dose contained was 300 ug of mutant IDH1 20-mer peptide, accompanied by topical imiquimod. The gene calls are TRBV10-1 and TRBJ2-6; no reliable D call. The sequence derives from a man aged 30 to 39 with glioma. This material consisted of PBMCs, taken from a glioma patient whose treatment included an IDH1 peptide vaccine. CDR3 in DNA: TGCGCCAGCAGTGTTGGCAGAAGATCGCCAAGTCGGGCCAACGTCCTGACTTTC. This codes for CASSVGRRSPSRANVLTF.